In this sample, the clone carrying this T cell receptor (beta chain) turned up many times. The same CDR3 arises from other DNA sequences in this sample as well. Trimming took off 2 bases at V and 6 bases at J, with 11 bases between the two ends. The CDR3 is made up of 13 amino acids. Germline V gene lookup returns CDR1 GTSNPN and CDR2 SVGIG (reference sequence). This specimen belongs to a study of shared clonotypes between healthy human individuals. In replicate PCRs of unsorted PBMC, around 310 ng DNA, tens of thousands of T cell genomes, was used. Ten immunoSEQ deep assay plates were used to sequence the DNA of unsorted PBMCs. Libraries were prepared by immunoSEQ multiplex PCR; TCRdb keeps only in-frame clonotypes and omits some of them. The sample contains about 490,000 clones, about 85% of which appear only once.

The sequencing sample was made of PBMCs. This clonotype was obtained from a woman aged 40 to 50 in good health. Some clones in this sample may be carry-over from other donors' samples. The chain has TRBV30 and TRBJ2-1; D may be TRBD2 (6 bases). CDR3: CAWSITSSNEQFF. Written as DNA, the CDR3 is TGTGCCTGGAGTATTACTAGCTCCAATGAGCAGTTCTTC.